The sequence of this T cell receptor (beta chain) was determined in a study of T cell repertoires in cytomegalovirus infection. Whole-study context: It can be stated that public TCR beta signatures indicated CMV infection as well as a matching HLA type. Study observations and caveats: The cumulative frequency of public TCR beta families identified carriers of CMV plus the relevant HLA. Across the ex vivo response, the dominant clonotypes were HLA-C-restricted CMV-specific TCR beta clonotypes.

The CDR3 extends over 15 amino acids. Trimming removed 0 bases from V and 5 bases from J, with 11 bases in between. CDR1 KGHSH and CDR2 LQKENI come from the germline V gene. TCRdb independently ran MiXCR on the reads; one entry per CDR3 protein. The sample carries 250,000 or so distinct CDR3 sequences, around 12% recorded once. This clonotype was counted between two and nine times. Its antigen is not known. This rearrangement joins TRBV18 to TRBJ2-4, with D perhaps TRBD2 (7 bases). The sequence was obtained from a human donor in good health (CMV status not recorded). Some clones in this sample may be carry-over from other donors' samples. Sequencing was carried out using PBMCs. CDR3 loop: CASSPPTGGENIQYF. CDR3 bases: TGTGCCAGCTCACCACCGACGGGGGGCGAAAACATTCAGTACTTC.